The 32 T cell receptor beta chains below all came from one sample that was sequenced in a study of T cell repertoires in cytomegalovirus infection. TCRdb passed the reads through MiXCR, listing each CDR3 protein once. The repertoire has about 460,000 distinct CDR3 sequences, around 11% of them found once; the top ten carry about 10%. The source material was PBMCs. These receptors were obtained from a human donor in good health (CMV status not recorded). Some clones in this sample may be carry-over from other donors' samples.

This clonotype was recorded many times. The gene calls are TRBV11-1 and TRBJ1-1; 8 bases line up with TRBD1. This CDR3 has 15 amino acids. From germline, CDR1 is SGHAT and CDR2 FQDESV (reference sequence). V shed 4 bases, J shed 3 bases, and the junction held 7 bases outside the gene matches. CDR3 loop: CASSSTDRVDTEAFF. For the CDR3, the DNA is TGTGCCAGCAGCTCCACGGACAGGGTGGACACTGAAGCTTTCTTT.

The chain joins TRBV4-2 to TRBJ1-2; a possible D gene is TRBD1 (5 bases). V was clipped by 10 bases and J by 3 bases, with 18 bases between them. Germline V gene data show CDR1 as LGHNA and CDR2 as YNFKEQ. This CDR3 spans 14 amino acids. CDR3 sequence reads: CATRREVRDYGYTF. The CDR3 bases are TGTGCCACCCGAAGAGAGGTCAGGGACTATGGCTACACCTTC.

This clonotype turned up a few times. The J gene is TRBJ1-1, the V gene TRBV27; TRBD1 is a possible D gene (6 bases). V lost 9 bases to trimming and J lost 0 bases, with 8 bases between them. Germline V gene lookup returns CDR1 MNHEY and CDR2 SMNVEV (reference sequence). The CDR3 consists of 12 residues. CDR3 residues: CASGTLNTEAFF. CDR3 coding DNA: TGTGCCAGTGGGACACTGAACACTGAAGCTTTCTTT.

A word on this clonotype: An end of the junction does not agree with germline; a read error may underlie this. The V and J genes are TRBV7-9 and TRBJ1-5, with D maybe TRBD1 (5 bases). The germline V gene encodes CDR1 SEHNR and CDR2 FQNEAQ (reference sequence). This CDR3 has 14 residues. The chain's CDR3 is CASSLGHSNHPQHF. As DNA, the CDR3 is TGTGCCAGCAGCCTAGGACATTCCAATCATCCCCAGCATTTT.

The chain uses TRBV3-1 and TRBJ2-2; 7 positions agree with TRBD1. The length of the CDR3 is 16 residues. Trimming removed 3 bases from V and 1 base from J; junction bases left unmatched: 5. Germline lookup yields CDR1 LGHDT and CDR2 YNNKEL (reference sequence). The CDR3 protein is CASSHTGTVNTGELFF. CDR3 nucleotide sequence: TGTGCCAGCAGCCACACCGGGACAGTGAACACCGGGGAGCTGTTTTTT. The full variable domain, its missing parts supplied by reference TRBV3-1 and TRBJ2-2, is DTAVSQTPKYLVTQMGNDKSIKCEQNLGHDTMYWYKQDSKKFLKIMFSYNNKELIINETVPNRFSPKSPDKAHLNLHINSLELGDSAVYFCASSHTGTVNTGELFFGEGSRLTVL.

This clonotype was seen many times. The CDR3 protein is CASSQDQGVDEQYF. The CDR3 nucleotides are TGCGCCAGCAGCCAGGACCAGGGAGTGGACGAGCAGTACTTC. This chain joins TRBV5-1 and TRBJ2-7; D is tentatively TRBD1 or TRBD2 (5 bases each). Looked up from germline, CDR1 is SGHRS and CDR2 is YFSETQ. This CDR3 region has 14 residues. V lost 4 bases and J 5 bases, leaving 16 bases between the germline ends. The variable domain in full, with the rest retrieved from reference TRBV5-1 and TRBJ2-7, is KAGVTQTPRYLIKTRGQQVTLSCSPISGHRSVSWYQQTPGQGLQFLFEYFSETQRNKGNFPGRFSGRQFSNSRSEMNVSTLELGDSALYLCASSQDQGVDEQYFGPGTRLTVT.

This clonotype was counted at least ten times. The J gene is TRBJ2-3, the V gene TRBV5-6; D perhaps matches TRBD1 (5 bases). This CDR3 has 14 residues. Germline V lookup: CDR1 SGHDT, CDR2 YYEEEE. Trimming removed 1 base from V and 3 bases from J, with 9 bases in between. CDR3 in DNA: TGTGCCAGCAGCTTGACTCAGGGAACAGATACGCAGTATTTT. Its protein is CASSLTQGTDTQYF. The variable domain in full, completed from reference TRBV5-6 and TRBJ2-3, reads DAGVTQSPTHLIKTRGQQVTLRCSPKSGHDTVSWYQQALGQGPQFIFQYYEEEERQRGNFPDRFSGHQFPNYSSELNVNALLLGDSALYLCASSLTQGTDTQYFGPGTRLTVL.

CDR3 nucleotides: TGTGCCAGCAGTTACGGAGGACATACTGAAGCTTTCTTT. It specifies CASSYGGHTEAFF. J is TRBJ1-1 and V is TRBV6-2 or TRBV6-3, with TRBD1 as a possible D gene (5 bases). The length of the CDR3 is 13 residues. The V end was cut by 2 bases, the J end by 5 bases, with 9 bases between. Germline V gives CDR1 MNHEY, CDR2 SVGEGT.

This clonotype has only a few counts. This chain joins TRBV28 and TRBJ2-5; weak D call: TRBD1 (8 bases). The CDR3 totals 14 residues. V was clipped by 5 bases and J by 3 bases, with 13 bases between them. Germline assignment: CDR1 MDHEN and CDR2 SYDVKM. For the CDR3, the DNA is TGTGCCAGCAGTGCGGGGGACAGGAAAGAGACCCAGTACTTC. It yields the protein CASSAGDRKETQYF.

This clonotype has only a few counts. CDR3 sequence (DNA): TGTGCCAGCTCCTCCGGGACAGGCTTATTGGGCACTGAAGCTTTCTTT. Its translation: CASSSGTGLLGTEAFF. The chain has TRBV18 and TRBJ1-1; 8 nucleotides agree with TRBD1. The CDR3 extends over 16 amino acids. Germline CDR1 and CDR2: KGHSH and LQKENI. V shed 6 bases and J 4 bases; nucleotides not matched to a gene: 13. The full variable domain, completed using reference TRBV18 and TRBJ1-1, is NAGVMQNPRHLVRRRGQEARLRCSPMKGHSHVYWYRQLPEEGLKFMVYLQKENIIDESGMPKERFSAEFPKEGPSILRIQQVVRGDSAAYFCASSSGTGLLGTEAFFGQGTRLTVV.

This clonotype was observed at least ten times. V is TRBV12-5 and J is TRBJ2-2, with D possibly TRBD2 on 5 matching bases. Germline V CDR1 and CDR2: LGHNT, FRNRAP. CDR3 length: 13 residues. V lost 7 bases to trimming and J lost 5 bases, with 11 bases between them. The CDR3 sequence: CASAPPGTGELFF. As DNA, the CDR3 is TGTGCTAGTGCCCCCCCGGGAACCGGGGAGCTGTTTTTT.

V usage is TRBV6-1 and J usage is TRBJ2-2; TRBD2 aligns across 10 bases. The CDR3 is made up of 14 amino acids. Germline loops: CDR1 MNHNS, CDR2 SASEGT. V was clipped by 8 bases and J by 4 bases; unmatched bases: 4. CDR3 residues: CASEAGGLTGELFF. Written as DNA, the CDR3 is TGTGCCAGCGAAGCGGGGGGGCTCACCGGGGAGCTGTTTTTT.

The gene calls are TRBV5-4 and TRBJ2-5, with D possibly called TRBD1 or TRBD2 (5 bases each). CDR1 is SGHNT, CDR2 YYREEE, per germline (reference sequence). The CDR3 sequence is 16 residues long. Trimming removed 1 base from V and 2 bases from J, with 15 bases in between. CDR3 DNA: TGTGCCAGCAGCTTGTTTGGGGACCCATCTCAAGAGACCCAGTACTTC. Encoded protein: CASSLFGDPSQETQYF.

At least ten counts were recorded for this clonotype. The chain joins TRBV4-1 to TRBJ1-1; D ambiguous. The V and J ends lost 1 base and 0 bases respectively, with 3 bases between them. This CDR3 region has 13 residues. Germline CDR1 is MGHRA and CDR2 is YSYEKL. The CDR3 is CASSQVMNTEAFF. In DNA form, the CDR3 reads TGCGCCAGCAGCCAAGTTATGAACACTGAAGCTTTCTTT.

This clonotype has at least ten counts. The chain combines TRBV5-8 with TRBJ2-2; tentative D call: TRBD2 (5 bases). Between the trimmed V and J ends, which lost 3 bases and 7 bases, there was a span of 13 bases. This CDR3 is built from 14 residues. In germline, CDR1 is SGHTS, CDR2 YDEGEE. The CDR3 here is CASSSGLGSGELFF. DNA of the CDR3: TGTGCCAGCAGCTCCGGCCTGGGGAGCGGGGAGCTGTTTTTT.

V and J are TRBV7-2 and TRBJ1-4, with 8 bases aligning to TRBD1. Germline CDR1 and CDR2: SGHTA and FQGNSA. The CDR3 contains 15 residues. The V and J ends lost 5 bases and 4 bases, in that order; junction bases with no gene match: 6. The CDR3 reads CASSQRTGRNEKLFF. The CDR3 DNA follows: TGTGCCAGCAGCCAAAGGACAGGGCGTAATGAAAAACTGTTTTTT.

This clonotype was counted at least ten times. The genes are TRBV7-2 and TRBJ2-4; 10 nucleotides line up with TRBD1. Losses at the gene ends were 5 bases for V and 0 bases for J; bases not matched to a gene: 10. The CDR3 contains 18 residues. Per the germline V gene, CDR1 is SGHTA and CDR2 is FQGNSA. The CDR3 nucleotides read TGTGCCAGCAGCCCTCCCCGGACAGGGGGGCTAGCCAAAAACATTCAGTACTTC. Its protein is CASSPPRTGGLAKNIQYF.

This clonotype turned up a few times. This sequence joins TRBV29-1 and TRBJ2-7, with D uncertain. V shed 0 bases and J shed 0 bases, with 3 bases lying between them. The CDR3 runs 12 residues. Germline V lookup: CDR1 SQVTM, CDR2 ANQGSEA. CDR3 sequence (DNA): TGCAGCGTTGAAGATAACTCCTACGAGCAGTACTTC. This codes for CSVEDNSYEQYF.

In this sample, this clonotype turned up many times. The rearrangement uses TRBV4-1 and TRBJ2-5; 9 bases are shared with TRBD1. CDR3 length equals 16 residues. Germline lookup yields CDR1 MGHRA and CDR2 YSYEKL. V dropped 0 bases and J dropped 4; count of bases not matched to a gene: 6. As DNA, the CDR3 is TGCGCCAGCAGCCAAGAGGTACACAGGGGGCGAGAGACCCAGTACTTC. This sequence encodes CASSQEVHRGRETQYF.

The chain links TRBV29-1 to TRBJ2-5; weak D call: TRBD2 (6 bases). Per germline, CDR1 SQVTM and CDR2 ANQGSEA. CDR3 length equals 13 residues. V lost 6 bases and J 5 bases, leaving 16 bases between the germline ends. In nucleotides, the CDR3 is TGCAGCGTAGGGGACTGGGGAGAGGAGACCCAGTACTTC. Protein: CSVGDWGEETQYF. The entire variable domain, with the rest obtained from reference TRBV29-1 and TRBJ2-5, is as follows: SAVISQKPSRDICQRGTSLTIQCQVDSQVTMMFWYRQQPGQSLTLIATANQGSEATYESGFVIDKFPISRPNLTFSTLTVSNMSPEDSSIYLCSVGDWGEETQYFGPGTRLLVL.

There are many counts of this clonotype. The genes are TRBV6-5 and TRBJ1-1, with 7 positions matching TRBD1. CDR1 is MNHEY, CDR2 SVGAGI, per germline. This CDR3 spans 13 amino acids. V shed 6 bases and J 3 bases; nucleotides not matched to a gene: 4. The CDR3 DNA reads TGTGCCAGCAGGAAACAGGGGTACACTGAAGCTTTCTTT. This encodes CASRKQGYTEAFF.

The V and J genes are TRBV5-4 and TRBJ1-2; no firm D call. V gave up 4 bases and J gave up 0 bases, with 13 bases separating them. From germline, CDR1 is SGHNT and CDR2 YYREEE (reference sequence). The CDR3 contains 15 residues. The CDR3 reads CASSTTPTANYGYTF. CDR3 bases: TGTGCCAGCAGCACGACTCCTACGGCTAACTATGGCTACACCTTC.

This clonotype came up many times. The chain recombines TRBV11-2 with TRBJ2-1; a weak D match, TRBD2 (5 bases). V gave up 3 bases and J gave up 8 bases, with 17 bases separating them. Germline V gene data show CDR1 as SGHAT and CDR2 as FQNNGV. This CDR3 is 15 amino acids long. CDR3 nucleotide sequence: TGTGCCAGCAGCTTCGGCACCTACGAGGGCCATGAGCAGTTCTTC. This sequence encodes CASSFGTYEGHEQFF.

This clonotype was counted at least ten times. J is TRBJ2-7 and V is TRBV28; D might be TRBD1 (5 bases). The CDR3 is 15 residues long. V lost 7 bases, J lost 2 bases, and 18 bases lay in between. Germline V gene sequence: CDR1 MDHEN, CDR2 SYDVKM. CDR3: CASNPPGDSPYEQYF. The DNA for the CDR3 is TGTGCCAGCAACCCACCTGGTGACAGTCCCTACGAGCAGTACTTC.

Worth noting for this clonotype: A much larger clone differs by one base, so this may be a read error. This rearrangement joins TRBV12-5 to TRBJ2-2; D is ambiguous. CDR1 is LGHNT, CDR2 FRNRAP, per germline. This CDR3 has 14 amino acids. The CDR3 spells CVSGLQSAPRELFF. CDR3 sequence (DNA): TGTGTTAGTGGTTTGCAATCGGCTCCCCGCGAGCTGTTTTTT.

The chain recombines TRBV6-1 with TRBJ1-1; possibly TRBD1 for D (5 bases). V lost 2 bases and J lost 7, with 11 bases in between. Germline-derived CDR1 and CDR2 are MNHNS and SASEGT. The CDR3 totals 13 residues. The CDR3 loop reads CASSESGQDEAFF. DNA for the CDR3: TGTGCCAGCAGTGAATCAGGGCAGGATGAAGCTTTCTTT.

This clonotype was detected ten times or more. The chain uses TRBV7-2 and TRBJ2-3; possibly TRBD2 for D (6 bases). This CDR3 has 13 residues. The germline V gene encodes CDR1 SGHTA and CDR2 FQGNSA. Trimming took 5 bases from V and 6 from J, leaving 12 bases between them. CDR3 protein: CASSPTGGDTQYF. In DNA form, the CDR3 reads TGTGCCAGCAGCCCTACTGGGGGGGATACGCAGTATTTT. Full variable domain (outside the CDR3, taken from reference TRBV7-2 and TRBJ2-3): GAGVSQSPSNKVTEKGKDVELRCDPISGHTALYWYRQSLGQGLEFLIYFQGNSAPDKSGLPSDRFSAERTGGSVSTLTIQRTQQEDSAVYLCASSPTGGDTQYFGPGTRLTVL.

This clonotype was detected many times. The chain carries TRBV10-2 and TRBJ1-5; 10 bases map to TRBD1. The J segment lost 5 bases and the V segment lost 6 bases, leaving 1 base of the junction unmatched. Germline CDR1 WSHSY, CDR2 SAAADI. The CDR3 has 13 amino acids. The CDR3 DNA reads as TGCGCCAGCAGGGGGACAGGGGATCAGCCCCAGCATTTT. As protein: CASRGTGDQPQHF.

In this sample, this clonotype turned up many times. V is TRBV7-6 and J is TRBJ2-7; possible D gene TRBD2, 6 bases. CDR3 length: 18 residues. The germline V gene has CDR1 SGHVS and CDR2 FNYEAQ. V lost 5 bases, J lost 0 bases, and 23 bases lay in between. This CDR3 reads CASSRRASERRSSYEQYF. The CDR3, as DNA: TGTGCCAGCAGCCGTCGCGCTAGCGAGAGACGAAGCTCCTACGAGCAGTACTTC.

The sample holds many counts of this clonotype. The gene calls are TRBV7-3 and TRBJ2-2; 16 bases fit TRBD2. Germline CDR1 is SGHTA and CDR2 is FQGTGA. The V and J ends lost 5 bases and 6 bases, in that order; junction bases with no gene match: 12. The CDR3 runs 19 residues. Here the CDR3 reads CASSLDSVGTSGRAGELFF. The DNA of the CDR3 is TGTGCCAGCAGCCTCGATTCAGTGGGGACTAGCGGGAGGGCCGGGGAGCTGTTTTTT.

This clonotype was counted between two and nine times. The chain is built from TRBV29-1 and TRBJ2-4; 10 positions match TRBD2. In germline, CDR1 is SQVTM, CDR2 ANQGSEA. The J segment lost 7 bases and the V segment lost 2 bases, leaving 8 bases of the junction unmatched. This CDR3 is built from 15 residues. CDR3 sequence reads: CSVEKAGGFLNIQYF. DNA of the CDR3: TGCAGCGTTGAAAAAGCGGGAGGGTTCTTGAACATTCAGTACTTC.

Here the CDR3 DNA reads TGCAGCGTTGAATGGGCAGGGAACTATGGCTACACCTTC. It codes for CSVEWAGNYGYTF. V and J are TRBV29-1 and TRBJ1-2; perhaps TRBD1 as D (5 bases). Trimming removed 2 bases from V and 2 bases from J, with 9 bases in between. The CDR3 is 13 amino acids. Germline lookup yields CDR1 SQVTM and CDR2 ANQGSEA.